This T cell receptor (beta chain) is drawn from a study of blood T cell repertoires in COVID-19. Study in general: COVID-19 samples from acute and convalescent phases originated in the United States, Italy and Spain.

In germline, CDR1 is MNHEY, CDR2 SVGEGT. The CDR3 contains 14 residues. Trimming stripped 2 bases from V and 7 bases from J, with 14 bases between. Profiling relied on immunoSEQ multiplex PCR, and the TCRdb table lists in-frame clones only, not all of them. The sample lists roughly 300,000 clones, 87% occurring once. Sequencing was performed on peripheral blood. This clonotype originated in a woman in her forties or fifties who had recovered from COVID-19. The genes are TRBV6-2 or TRBV6-3 and TRBJ1-2; D not certain. Written as DNA, the CDR3 is TGTGCCAGCAGTTACATCAGTTTTGGGAGTGGCTACACCTTC. Protein product: CASSYISFGSGYTF.